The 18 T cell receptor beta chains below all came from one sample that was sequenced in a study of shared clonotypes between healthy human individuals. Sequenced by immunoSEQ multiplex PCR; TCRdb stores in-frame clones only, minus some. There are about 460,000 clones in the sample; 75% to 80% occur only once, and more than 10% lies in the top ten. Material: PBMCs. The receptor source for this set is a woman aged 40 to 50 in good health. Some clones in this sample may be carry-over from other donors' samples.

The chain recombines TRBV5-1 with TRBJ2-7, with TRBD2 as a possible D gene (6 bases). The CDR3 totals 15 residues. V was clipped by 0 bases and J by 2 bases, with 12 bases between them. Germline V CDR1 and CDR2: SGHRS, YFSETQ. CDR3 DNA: TGCGCCAGCAGCTTGGCGGGGGTAGCGGCCTACGAGCAGTACTTC. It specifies CASSLAGVAAYEQYF.

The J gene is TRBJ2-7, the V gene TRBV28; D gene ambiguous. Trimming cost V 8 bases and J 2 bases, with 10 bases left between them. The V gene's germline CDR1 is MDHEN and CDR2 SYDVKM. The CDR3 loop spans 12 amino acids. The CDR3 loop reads CASSSSAYEQYF. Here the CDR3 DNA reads TGTGCCAGCTCCTCGTCGGCCTACGAGCAGTACTTC.

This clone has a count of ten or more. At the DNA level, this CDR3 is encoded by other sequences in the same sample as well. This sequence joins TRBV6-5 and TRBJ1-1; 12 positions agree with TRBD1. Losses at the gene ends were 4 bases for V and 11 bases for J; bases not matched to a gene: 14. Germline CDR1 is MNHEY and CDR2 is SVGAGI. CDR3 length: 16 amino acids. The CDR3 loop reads CASSSTSGTGGLVAFF. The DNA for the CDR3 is TGTGCCAGCAGTTCCACCTCCGGGACAGGGGGCCTGGTGGCTTTCTTT.

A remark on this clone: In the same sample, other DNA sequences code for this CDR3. CDR3 sequence: CASSPQGGKTQYF. The CDR3 DNA follows: TGTGCCAGCAGCCCCCAGGGTGGTAAGACCCAGTACTTC. The V and J genes are TRBV7-9 and TRBJ2-5; TRBD1 is a possible D gene (5 bases). V lost 5 bases, J lost 6 bases, and 13 bases lay in between. The CDR3 loop spans 13 amino acids. From germline, CDR1 is SEHNR and CDR2 FQNEAQ (reference sequence).

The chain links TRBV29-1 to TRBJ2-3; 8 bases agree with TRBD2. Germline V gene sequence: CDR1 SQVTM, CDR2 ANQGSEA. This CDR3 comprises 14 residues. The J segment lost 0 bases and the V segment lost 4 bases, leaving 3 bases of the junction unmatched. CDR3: CSVVSSGSTDTQYF. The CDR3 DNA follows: TGCAGCGTTGTCTCTAGCGGGAGCACAGATACGCAGTATTTT.

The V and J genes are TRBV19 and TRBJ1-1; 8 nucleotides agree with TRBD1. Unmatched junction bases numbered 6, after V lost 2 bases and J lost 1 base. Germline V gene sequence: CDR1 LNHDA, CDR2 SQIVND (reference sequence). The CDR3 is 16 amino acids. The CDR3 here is CASSIPQGAANTEAFF. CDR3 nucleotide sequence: TGTGCCAGTAGTATACCCCAGGGGGCCGCGAACACTGAAGCTTTCTTT.

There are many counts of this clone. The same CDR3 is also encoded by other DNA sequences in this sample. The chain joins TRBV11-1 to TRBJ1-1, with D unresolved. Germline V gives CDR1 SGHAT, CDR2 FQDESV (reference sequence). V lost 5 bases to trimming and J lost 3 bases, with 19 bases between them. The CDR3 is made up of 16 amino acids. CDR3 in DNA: TGTGCCAGCAGCACTGGCGGGGTTATCGGGCACACTGAAGCTTTCTTT. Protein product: CASSTGGVIGHTEAFF.

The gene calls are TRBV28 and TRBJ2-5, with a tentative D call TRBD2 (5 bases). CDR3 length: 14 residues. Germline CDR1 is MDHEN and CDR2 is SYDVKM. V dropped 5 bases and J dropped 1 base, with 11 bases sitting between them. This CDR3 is CASSPGWGQETQYF. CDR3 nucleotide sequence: TGTGCCAGCAGTCCGGGGTGGGGCCAAGAGACCCAGTACTTC.

DNA for the CDR3: TGTGCCAGCAGCCCGCGGGGATACAATGAGCAGTTCTTC. It yields the protein CASSPRGYNEQFF. This chain uses TRBV12-1 with TRBJ2-1; the listed D gene, TRBD2, was not tested against the DNA. TRBV12-1 constitutes a pseudogene. The CDR3 loop spans 13 amino acids.

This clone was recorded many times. CDR3 bases: TGCGCCAGCAGGTCCCTTGTAGGAAACACCATATATTTT. It is translated as CASRSLVGNTIYF. This sequence joins TRBV5-1 and TRBJ1-3; D is undetermined. The germline gives CDR1 SGHRS, CDR2 YFSETQ. The CDR3 sequence is 13 residues long. With 5 bases removed from V and 4 bases from J, the gap between germline ends came to 10 bases.

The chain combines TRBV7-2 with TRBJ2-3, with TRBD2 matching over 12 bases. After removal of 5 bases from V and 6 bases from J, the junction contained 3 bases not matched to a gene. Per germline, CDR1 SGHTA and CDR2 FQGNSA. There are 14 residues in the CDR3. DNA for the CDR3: TGTGCCAGCAGCACCGGACTAGCGGGGGATACGCAGTATTTT. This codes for CASSTGLAGDTQYF.

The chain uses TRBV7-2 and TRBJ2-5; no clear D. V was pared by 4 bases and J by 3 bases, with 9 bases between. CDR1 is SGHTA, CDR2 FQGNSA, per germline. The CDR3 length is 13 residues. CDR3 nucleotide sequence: TGTGCCAGCAGCTCCCAAGTTGAAGAGACCCAGTACTTC. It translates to CASSSQVEETQYF.

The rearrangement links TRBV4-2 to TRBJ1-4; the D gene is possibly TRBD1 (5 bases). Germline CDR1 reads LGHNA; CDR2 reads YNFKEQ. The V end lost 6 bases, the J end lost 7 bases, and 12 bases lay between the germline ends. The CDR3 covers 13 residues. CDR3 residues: CASRFKGVEKLFF. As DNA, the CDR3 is TGTGCCAGCAGGTTCAAAGGGGTTGAAAAACTGTTTTTT.

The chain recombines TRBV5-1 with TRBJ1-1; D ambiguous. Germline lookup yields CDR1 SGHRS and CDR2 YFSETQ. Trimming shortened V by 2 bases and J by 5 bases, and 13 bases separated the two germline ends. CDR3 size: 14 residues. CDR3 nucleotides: TGCGCCAGCAGCTTTAACAATGGAGGGACTGAAGCTTTCTTT. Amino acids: CASSFNNGGTEAFF. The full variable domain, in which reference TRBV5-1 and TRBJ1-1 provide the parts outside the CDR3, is KAGVTQTPRYLIKTRGQQVTLSCSPISGHRSVSWYQQTPGQGLQFLFEYFSETQRNKGNFPGRFSGRQFSNSRSEMNVSTLELGDSALYLCASSFNNGGTEAFFGQGTRLTVV.

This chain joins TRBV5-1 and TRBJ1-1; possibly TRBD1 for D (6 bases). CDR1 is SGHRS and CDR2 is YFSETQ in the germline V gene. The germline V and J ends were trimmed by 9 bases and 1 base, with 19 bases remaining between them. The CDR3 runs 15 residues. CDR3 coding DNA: TGCGCCACCTCTAGAGGGGGGGGACGGAACACTGAAGCTTTCTTT. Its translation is CATSRGGGRNTEAFF.

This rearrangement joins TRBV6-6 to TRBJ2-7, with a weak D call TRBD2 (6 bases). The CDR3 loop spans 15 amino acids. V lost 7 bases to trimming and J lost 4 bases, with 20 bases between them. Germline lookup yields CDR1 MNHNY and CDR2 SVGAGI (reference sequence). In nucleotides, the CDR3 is TGTGCCAGCACTGTTAGTCCGGGGGTGAGGTACGAGCAGTACTTC. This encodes CASTVSPGVRYEQYF.

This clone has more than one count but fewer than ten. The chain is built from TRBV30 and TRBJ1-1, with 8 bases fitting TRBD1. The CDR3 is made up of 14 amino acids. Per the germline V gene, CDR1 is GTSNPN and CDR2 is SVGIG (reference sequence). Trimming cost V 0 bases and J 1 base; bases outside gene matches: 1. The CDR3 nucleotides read TGTGCCTGGAGTGTGACAGGGGCGAACACTGAAGCTTTCTTT. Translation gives CAWSVTGANTEAFF. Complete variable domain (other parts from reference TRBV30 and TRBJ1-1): SQTIHQWPATLVQPVGSPLSLECTVEGTSNPNLYWYRQAAGRGLQLLFYSVGIGQISSEVPQNLSASRPQDRQFILSSKKLLLSDSGFYLCAWSVTGANTEAFFGQGTRLTVV.

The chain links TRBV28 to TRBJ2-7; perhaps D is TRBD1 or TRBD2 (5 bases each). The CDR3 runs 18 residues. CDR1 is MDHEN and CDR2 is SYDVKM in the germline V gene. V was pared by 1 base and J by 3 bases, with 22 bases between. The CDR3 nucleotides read TGTGCCAGCAGTTTATTCCTCGTACGGGGACCGGGGATCTACGAGCAGTACTTC. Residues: CASSLFLVRGPGIYEQYF.